The 20 T cell receptor beta chains presented below share a single source sample, sequenced in a study of T cells after yellow fever vaccination. One entry per CDR3 protein results from TCRdb running MiXCR on the 5' RACE reads. The repertoire has around 70,000 distinct CDR3 sequences, more than 5.5% of them found once; the top ten carry about a third. This specimen was CD8+ T cells sorted from PBMCs, taken about 5 days after the first yellow fever vaccination. The receptors derive from a man between 18 and 35 years old who received the YFV17D yellow fever vaccine.

Note on this clonotype: A much larger clone differs by one base, so this may be a read error. The V gene is TRBV4-3, the J gene TRBJ2-1; tentatively, D is TRBD2 (6 bases). The CDR3 is 15 residues long. The germline V gene has CDR1 LGHNA and CDR2 YSLEER. CDR3 DNA sequence: TGCGCCAGCGGCCAAGATCGGCTAGCGAACAATGAGCAGTTCTTC. Translated: CASGQDRLANNEQFF.

The sample holds many counts of this clonotype. V is TRBV4-3 and J is TRBJ2-1, with 8 positions matching TRBD1. J was trimmed by 7 bases and V by 1 base; bases with no gene match: 9. Looked up from germline, CDR1 is LGHNA and CDR2 is YSLEER. The CDR3 covers 16 residues. In nucleotides, the CDR3 is TGCGCCAGCAGCCAAGCTGCGGCAGGGGGCTGGAATGAGCAGTTCTTC. Amino acid sequence: CASSQAAAGGWNEQFF.

This clonotype was observed a few times. The chain uses TRBV10-3 and TRBJ1-1; TRBD1 might be the D (5 bases). Deletions cut 8 bases from V and 3 bases from J, with 13 bases between. Germline CDR1 ENHRY, CDR2 SYGVKD. The CDR3 totals 13 residues. The DNA of the CDR3 is TGTGCCATCCGGGACGTCGGGGACACTGAAGCTTTCTTT. Translating gives CAIRDVGDTEAFF.

This clonotype was detected only a few times. This rearrangement joins TRBV29-1 to TRBJ2-3; D unclear. The CDR3 sequence is 14 residues long. CDR1 is SQVTM, CDR2 ANQGSEA, per germline. V lost 3 bases to trimming and J lost 0 bases, with 10 bases between them. The CDR3 nucleotides are TGCAGCGTTGATAAGGGATGGAGCACAGATACGCAGTATTTT. Translated, it gives CSVDKGWSTDTQYF.

This CDR3 is CAIGAGKYPGELFF. The CDR3, as DNA: TGTGCCATCGGGGCAGGAAAGTACCCCGGGGAGCTGTTTTTT. V and J are TRBV10-3 and TRBJ2-2; D might be TRBD1 (5 bases). Per germline, CDR1 ENHRY and CDR2 SYGVKD. The CDR3 length is 14 residues. V lost 8 bases and J 6 bases, leaving 16 bases between the germline ends.

This chain uses TRBV20-1 with TRBJ1-4, with D possibly being TRBD1 (5 bases). Looked up from germline, CDR1 is DFQATT and CDR2 is SNEGSKA (reference sequence). V was clipped by 0 bases and J by 4 bases, with 15 bases between them. The length of the CDR3 is 16 residues. CDR3 loop: CSAREDGRQSNEKLFF. The CDR3 coding sequence is TGCAGTGCTAGAGAGGATGGTAGACAGAGTAATGAAAAACTGTTTTTT.

The table lists this clonotype with many counts. This chain links TRBV27 with TRBJ2-7; unclear D gene. The CDR3 has 11 amino acids. Germline CDR1 MNHEY, CDR2 SMNVEV (reference sequence). V was trimmed by 2 bases and J by 5 bases, leaving 4 bases between them. CDR3 sequence: CASSLGNEQYF. The DNA for the CDR3 is TGTGCCAGCAGTTTAGGGAACGAGCAGTACTTC.

J is TRBJ1-6 and V is TRBV4-3; TRBD1 aligns across 7 bases. CDR1 LGHNA and CDR2 YSLEER come from the germline V gene. The CDR3 totals 16 residues. The junction had 8 bases not matched to a gene; V was cut back by 0 bases and J by 9 bases. CDR3 DNA: TGCGCCAGCAGCCAAGATGCGAGGGGGCTGGCTTCACCCCTCCACTTT. This translates into CASSQDARGLASPLHF.

V is TRBV4-1 and J is TRBJ2-7; tentatively, D is TRBD1 or TRBD2 (6 bases each). This CDR3 has 15 amino acids. V shed 4 bases and J shed 2 bases, with 15 bases lying between them. Per the germline V gene, CDR1 is MGHRA and CDR2 is YSYEKL. This CDR3 reads CASSLGRGQTYEQYF. The CDR3 bases are TGCGCCAGCAGCCTGGGTCGGGGGCAAACCTACGAGCAGTACTTC.

This clonotype came up a few times. V usage is TRBV7-3 and J usage is TRBJ2-6; D tentatively reads TRBD1 or TRBD2 (5 bases each). The CDR3 consists of 15 residues. V was shortened by 8 bases and J by 0 bases, with 11 bases between the two germline ends. From germline, CDR1 is SGHTA and CDR2 FQGTGA. The CDR3 is CASRDGYSGANVLTF. CDR3 bases: TGTGCCAGCCGGGACGGCTACTCTGGGGCCAACGTCCTGACTTTC. Combining the CDR3 with reference TRBV7-3 and TRBJ2-6 gives the whole variable domain GAGVSQTPSNKVTEKGKYVELRCDPISGHTALYWYRQSLGQGPEFLIYFQGTGAADDSGLPNDRFFAVRPEGSVSTLKIQRTERGDSAVYLCASRDGYSGANVLTFGAGSRLTVL.

This clonotype was seen more than once but under ten times. The junction does not match germline at one end; this may be a read error. The J gene is TRBJ2-3, the V gene TRBV7-7; D gene ambiguous. This CDR3 comprises 13 residues. Germline V gene lookup returns CDR1 SSHAT and CDR2 FNYEAQ (reference sequence). The CDR3 DNA reads TGTGCTAGCAGCCGAGCTCCCACAGATACGCAGTATTTT. Amino acids: CASSRAPTDTQYF.

In its sample, this clonotype was seen many times. This chain joins TRBV5-1 and TRBJ2-7; D may be TRBD1 (5 bases). Trimming removed 0 bases from V and 3 bases from J, with 13 bases in between. The CDR3 length is 15 residues. Germline CDR1 SGHRS, CDR2 YFSETQ. In DNA, the CDR3 is TGCGCCAGCAGCTTGGCCGACAGCCCTATCTACGAGCAGTACTTC. Encoded protein: CASSLADSPIYEQYF.

This clonotype has a count of ten or more. The chain links TRBV6-1 to TRBJ2-5; the match to TRBD1 covers 7 bases. The junction had 15 bases not matched to a gene; V was cut back by 6 bases and J by 2 bases. Germline CDR1 MNHNS, CDR2 SASEGT. This CDR3 is 17 amino acids long. CDR3 bases: TGTGCCAGCAGCGATAACGGACTCAGGGGACAGCAAGAGACCCAGTACTTC. Encoded protein: CASSDNGLRGQQETQYF.

This clonotype has a count of ten or more. This rearrangement joins TRBV4-1 to TRBJ2-2; the D is unclear. The CDR3 runs to 15 residues. The V end lost 1 base, the J end lost 3 bases, and 9 bases lay between the germline ends. Germline CDR1 MGHRA, CDR2 YSYEKL. This chain's CDR3 is CASSQVIGYTGELFF. CDR3 DNA: TGCGCCAGCAGCCAAGTTATAGGTTACACCGGGGAGCTGTTTTTT.

A note on this clonotype: A read error may explain this, as a much larger clone is one base away. The chain employs TRBV19 and TRBJ1-5; the match to TRBD1 covers 8 bases. Germline assignment: CDR1 LNHDA and CDR2 SQIVND (reference sequence). The CDR3 is made up of 15 amino acids. The CDR3 is CASSARTGMNRPQHF. The CDR3 DNA reads as TGTGCCAGTAGTGCCCGGACAGGGATGAATCGGCCCCAGCATTTT. The full variable domain, with the rest looked up from reference TRBV19 and TRBJ1-5, is DGGITQSPKYLFRKEGQNVTLSCEQNLNHDAMYWYRQDPGQGLRLIYYSQIVNDFQKGDIAEGYSVSREKKESFPLTVTSAQKNPTAFYLCASSARTGMNRPQHFGDGTRLSIL.

This clonotype was seen repeatedly, ten times or more. The chain recombines TRBV29-1 with TRBJ2-7; D gene ambiguous. The germline gives CDR1 SQVTM, CDR2 ANQGSEA. The CDR3 is 12 residues long. Trimming took 2 bases from V and 6 from J, leaving 11 bases between them. In DNA form, the CDR3 reads TGCAGCGTTGAAACGCCGGGCGGCGAGCAGTACTTC. This sequence encodes CSVETPGGEQYF.

Many counts were recorded for this clonotype. The rearrangement uses TRBV12-3 or TRBV12-4 and TRBJ1-5, with D possibly matching TRBD1 (6 bases). V was pared by 7 bases and J by 5 bases, with 15 bases between. This CDR3 comprises 14 residues. CDR3 sequence: CASTLGGPDQPQHF. The CDR3 coding sequence is TGTGCCAGCACCCTCGGGGGCCCGGATCAGCCCCAGCATTTT.

This clonotype was counted between two and nine times. The rearrangement links TRBV11-1 to TRBJ1-1; TRBD1 is a possible D gene (6 bases). Germline-derived CDR1 and CDR2 are SGHAT and FQDESV (reference sequence). The CDR3 is 14 amino acids. The V end was cut by 7 bases, the J end by 7 bases, with 19 bases between. The CDR3 loop is CASKLWGGGNEAFF. Here the CDR3 DNA reads TGTGCCAGCAAACTATGGGGGGGCGGAAATGAAGCTTTCTTT.

In its sample, this clonotype was seen a few times. The rearrangement uses TRBV28 and TRBJ2-3; D is ambiguous. CDR1 and CDR2 from the germline V gene are MDHEN and SYDVKM. Trimming took off 2 bases at V and 2 bases at J, with 11 bases between the two ends. CDR3 length: 15 amino acids. This CDR3 is CASSLGSGITDTQYF. CDR3 coding DNA: TGTGCCAGCAGTTTAGGGTCCGGAATCACAGATACGCAGTATTTT.

This clonotype has just a few counts. The V and J genes are TRBV6-5 and TRBJ2-1, with D possibly being TRBD2 (6 bases). The CDR3 sequence is 14 residues long. V was trimmed by 5 bases and J by 8 bases, leaving 16 bases between them. Germline values: CDR1 MNHEY, CDR2 SVGAGI. The CDR3 DNA follows: TGTGCCAGCAGTACTCCGGGACTCTCCCATGAGCAGTTCTTC. Its protein is CASSTPGLSHEQFF.